Below are 21 T cell receptor beta chains sequenced from a single sample in a study of T cells of healthy individuals. TCRdb analysed the 5' RACE reads with MiXCR anew, one entry per CDR3 protein. Among around 83,000 distinct CDR3 sequences listed, around 5.1% were seen once. The receptors here all came from a female donor in good health.

At least ten counts were recorded for this clonotype. The rearrangement uses TRBV15 and TRBJ2-3; tentatively, D is TRBD1 (7 bases). The germline gives CDR1 LNHNV, CDR2 YYDKDF (reference sequence). The CDR3 contains 13 residues. V lost 7 bases and J lost 6, with 14 bases in between. CDR3 amino acids: CATNSGGSDTQYF. The CDR3 nucleotides read TGTGCCACCAACTCAGGGGGGTCGGATACGCAGTATTTT.

Many counts were recorded for this clonotype. The chain employs TRBV3-1 and TRBJ1-3; D ambiguous. The germline gives CDR1 LGHDT, CDR2 YNNKEL (reference sequence). The V and J ends lost 0 bases and 0 bases respectively, with 6 bases between them. The CDR3 is 15 residues long. As DNA, the CDR3 is TGTGCCAGCAGCCAAGACACCAACTCTGGAAACACCATATATTTT. This translates into CASSQDTNSGNTIYF.

This clonotype was counted at least ten times. Written as DNA, the CDR3 is TGCGCCAGCAGAGCGGGGCCTAGCACAGATACGCAGTATTTT. It codes for CASRAGPSTDTQYF. The chain uses TRBV5-1 and TRBJ2-3, with 7 bases fitting TRBD2. The junction had 3 bases not matched to a gene; V was cut back by 5 bases and J by 0 bases. Germline V gene lookup returns CDR1 SGHRS and CDR2 YFSETQ. The CDR3 covers 14 residues.

The chain carries TRBV4-1 and TRBJ2-2, with 8 bases that match TRBD2. V was pared by 5 bases and J by 3 bases, with 8 bases of the junction left unmatched. The germline gives CDR1 MGHRA, CDR2 YSYEKL. This CDR3 region has 16 residues. CDR3 nucleotides: TGCGCCAGCAGCACGGGGGGGCCGGACTACACCGGGGAGCTGTTTTTT. As protein: CASSTGGPDYTGELFF.

Regarding this clonotype: The junction departs from germline at one end; a sequencing error may be responsible. V and J are TRBV12-3 or TRBV12-4 and TRBJ2-1; D remains unclear. This CDR3 contains 17 residues. The CDR3 reads CVSSFRFTASSYNEQFF. The CDR3 nucleotides are TGTGTCAGCAGTTTCAGATTTACGGCCAGCTCCTACAATGAGCAGTTCTTC.

This clonotype was counted ten times or more. The J gene is TRBJ2-7, the V gene TRBV27; D is undetermined. This CDR3 has 14 residues. Germline-derived CDR1 and CDR2 are MNHEY and SMNVEV (reference sequence). Trimming left V 5 bases short and J 4 bases short, with 15 bases between. The chain's CDR3 is CASSPRSLLYEQYF. CDR3 bases: TGTGCCAGCAGTCCCAGGTCTCTCCTTTACGAGCAGTACTTC.

This clonotype came up many times. The J gene is TRBJ1-2, the V gene TRBV20-1, with 9 positions matching TRBD1. V gave up 5 bases and J gave up 4 bases; unmatched junction bases: 2. Germline V gene data show CDR1 as DFQATT and CDR2 as SNEGSKA (reference sequence). This CDR3 is built from 12 residues. CDR3 sequence (DNA): TGCAGTGCTGGGGACAGGGCCTATGGCTACACCTTC. It encodes CSAGDRAYGYTF.

This chain's CDR3 is CASFLTSVYNEQFF. CDR3 nucleotides: TGTGCCAGCTTTCTGACTAGCGTCTACAATGAGCAGTTCTTC. The chain uses TRBV18 and TRBJ2-1; TRBD2 agrees at 8 bases. This CDR3 has 14 amino acids. The J segment lost 3 bases and the V segment lost 7 bases, leaving 5 bases of the junction unmatched. Per germline, CDR1 KGHSH and CDR2 LQKENI.

The J gene is TRBJ2-1, the V gene TRBV6-2 or TRBV6-3, with D possibly being TRBD2 (6 bases). Germline values: CDR1 MNHEY, CDR2 SVGEGT. The CDR3 has 13 amino acids. The V gene lost 6 bases and the J gene lost 6 bases, with 12 bases spanning the gap. CDR3 sequence: CASSSGRSNEQFF. In DNA form, the CDR3 reads TGTGCCAGCAGCTCCGGGAGAAGCAATGAGCAGTTCTTC.

In its sample, this clonotype was seen many times. V and J are TRBV7-9 and TRBJ2-5; D gene unclear. The germline V gene has CDR1 SEHNR and CDR2 FQNEAQ (reference sequence). This CDR3 spans 14 amino acids. V dropped 5 bases and J dropped 3 bases, with 13 bases sitting between them. The CDR3 loop is CASSRLEPKETQYF. The CDR3 nucleotides read TGTGCCAGCAGCCGACTCGAGCCCAAAGAGACCCAGTACTTC.

Many counts were recorded for this clonotype. CDR3 DNA sequence: TGTGCCAGCAGTGAAGTGCGGACAGGGGAAGGAAACACCATATATTTT. Its protein product is CASSEVRTGEGNTIYF. The rearrangement joins TRBV2 to TRBJ1-3; 9 positions agree with TRBD1. Germline V CDR1 and CDR2: SNHLY, FYNNEI. J gave up 4 bases and V 1 base, and 5 bases lay outside the gene matches. This CDR3 is built from 16 residues.

This clonotype was found many times. The rearrangement uses TRBV9 and TRBJ2-7; 12 bases match TRBD2. V shed 0 bases, J shed 5 bases, and the junction held 9 bases outside the gene matches. This CDR3 has 17 residues. Per the germline V gene, CDR1 is SGDLS and CDR2 is YYNGEE. The CDR3 is CASSVGTSGTPGDEQYF. CDR3 sequence (DNA): TGTGCCAGCAGCGTAGGGACTAGCGGGACTCCCGGAGACGAGCAGTACTTC.

This clonotype was detected many times. V is TRBV28 and J is TRBJ1-1; 11 positions agree with TRBD1. Germline loops: CDR1 MDHEN, CDR2 SYDVKM. The V gene end was trimmed by 3 bases and the J gene end by 6 bases; junction bases not matched to a gene: 9. There are 16 residues in the CDR3. The CDR3 DNA is TGTGCCAGCAGTTTGGCGGGACAGGGGGTGCTGGCTGAAGCTTTCTTT. Protein sequence: CASSLAGQGVLAEAFF.

The table lists this clonotype with many counts. The chain is built from TRBV29-1 and TRBJ1-4, with 7 nucleotides matching TRBD1. The J segment lost 4 bases and the V segment lost 5 bases, leaving 4 bases of the junction unmatched. CDR1 SQVTM and CDR2 ANQGSEA come from the germline V gene. This CDR3 spans 13 amino acids. DNA of the CDR3: TGCAGCGTTAGTGGGACAGTTAATGAAAAACTGTTTTTT. This codes for CSVSGTVNEKLFF.

This clonotype was observed at least ten times. The chain joins TRBV19 to TRBJ2-5; TRBD1 agrees at 8 bases. V trimming: 3 bases; J trimming: 3 bases; junction bases outside the gene matches: 6. Germline values: CDR1 LNHDA, CDR2 SQIVND (reference sequence). The CDR3 extends over 15 amino acids. Here the CDR3 DNA reads TGTGCCAGTAGTATTACCGGGACAGGAGAAGAGACCCAGTACTTC. Its protein is CASSITGTGEETQYF. The variable domain in full, with the rest retrieved from reference TRBV19 and TRBJ2-5, is DGGITQSPKYLFRKEGQNVTLSCEQNLNHDAMYWYRQDPGQGLRLIYYSQIVNDFQKGDIAEGYSVSREKKESFPLTVTSAQKNPTAFYLCASSITGTGEETQYFGPGTRLLVL.

This clonotype was seen many times. The rearrangement links TRBV20-1 to TRBJ2-5, with D possibly matching TRBD2 (6 bases). Germline V gene data show CDR1 as DFQATT and CDR2 as SNEGSKA (reference sequence). Trimming cost V 0 bases and J 2 bases, with 10 bases left between them. CDR3 length: 14 residues. The CDR3: CSAREGRGQETQYF. CDR3 coding DNA: TGCAGTGCTAGAGAGGGGCGGGGACAAGAGACCCAGTACTTC.

This clonotype appeared many times. The chain has TRBV4-3 and TRBJ1-2; D gene ambiguous. This CDR3 has 17 residues. In germline, CDR1 is LGHNA, CDR2 YSLEER. Trimming stripped 0 bases from V and 2 bases from J, with 16 bases between. CDR3 DNA sequence: TGCGCCAGCAGCCAAGATCGAGTGTTATCTACAAACTATGGCTACACCTTC. Its translation: CASSQDRVLSTNYGYTF.

In its sample, this clonotype was seen many times. The chain carries TRBV4-1 and TRBJ2-2, with no clear D. Germline CDR1 reads MGHRA; CDR2 reads YSYEKL. V dropped 1 base and J dropped 6 bases, with 3 bases sitting between them. The CDR3 spans 12 residues. The CDR3 reads CASSQGPGELFF. The CDR3 coding sequence is TGCGCCAGCAGCCAAGGCCCCGGGGAGCTGTTTTTT.

This clonotype was detected many times. The V call is TRBV2, the J call TRBJ2-2, with D possibly TRBD2 on 6 matching bases. Trimming shortened V by 7 bases and J by 6 bases, and 18 bases separated the two germline ends. Germline CDR1 and CDR2: SNHLY and FYNNEI. This CDR3 contains 15 residues. The CDR3 region is CASTSPREKAGELFF. The CDR3 region has the DNA TGTGCCAGCACTTCCCCCCGGGAGAAAGCCGGGGAGCTGTTTTTT.

This clonotype was observed many times. The chain links TRBV2 to TRBJ2-3; the D gene is possibly TRBD2 (6 bases). The CDR3 contains 16 residues. With 2 bases removed from V and 0 bases from J, the gap between germline ends came to 12 bases. Germline lookup yields CDR1 SNHLY and CDR2 FYNNEI. CDR3 DNA: TGTGCCAGCAGTGAAATGTGGCGGGGAAGCACAGATACGCAGTATTTT. This gives the protein CASSEMWRGSTDTQYF.

This clonotype was seen repeatedly, ten times or more. This sequence joins TRBV7-2 and TRBJ2-3; 12 positions agree with TRBD2. The V segment lost 1 base and the J segment 4 bases; nucleotides outside the gene matches: 3. CDR1 is SGHTA, CDR2 FQGNSA, per germline. The CDR3 has 16 residues. The CDR3 bases are TGTGCCAGCAGCTTAGGGGCTAGCGGGAGGGCAGATACGCAGTATTTT. Protein: CASSLGASGRADTQYF. Looking up the rest from reference TRBV7-2 and TRBJ2-3 gives the full variable domain: GAGVSQSPSNKVTEKGKDVELRCDPISGHTALYWYRQSLGQGLEFLIYFQGNSAPDKSGLPSDRFSAERTGGSVSTLTIQRTQQEDSAVYLCASSLGASGRADTQYFGPGTRLTVL.